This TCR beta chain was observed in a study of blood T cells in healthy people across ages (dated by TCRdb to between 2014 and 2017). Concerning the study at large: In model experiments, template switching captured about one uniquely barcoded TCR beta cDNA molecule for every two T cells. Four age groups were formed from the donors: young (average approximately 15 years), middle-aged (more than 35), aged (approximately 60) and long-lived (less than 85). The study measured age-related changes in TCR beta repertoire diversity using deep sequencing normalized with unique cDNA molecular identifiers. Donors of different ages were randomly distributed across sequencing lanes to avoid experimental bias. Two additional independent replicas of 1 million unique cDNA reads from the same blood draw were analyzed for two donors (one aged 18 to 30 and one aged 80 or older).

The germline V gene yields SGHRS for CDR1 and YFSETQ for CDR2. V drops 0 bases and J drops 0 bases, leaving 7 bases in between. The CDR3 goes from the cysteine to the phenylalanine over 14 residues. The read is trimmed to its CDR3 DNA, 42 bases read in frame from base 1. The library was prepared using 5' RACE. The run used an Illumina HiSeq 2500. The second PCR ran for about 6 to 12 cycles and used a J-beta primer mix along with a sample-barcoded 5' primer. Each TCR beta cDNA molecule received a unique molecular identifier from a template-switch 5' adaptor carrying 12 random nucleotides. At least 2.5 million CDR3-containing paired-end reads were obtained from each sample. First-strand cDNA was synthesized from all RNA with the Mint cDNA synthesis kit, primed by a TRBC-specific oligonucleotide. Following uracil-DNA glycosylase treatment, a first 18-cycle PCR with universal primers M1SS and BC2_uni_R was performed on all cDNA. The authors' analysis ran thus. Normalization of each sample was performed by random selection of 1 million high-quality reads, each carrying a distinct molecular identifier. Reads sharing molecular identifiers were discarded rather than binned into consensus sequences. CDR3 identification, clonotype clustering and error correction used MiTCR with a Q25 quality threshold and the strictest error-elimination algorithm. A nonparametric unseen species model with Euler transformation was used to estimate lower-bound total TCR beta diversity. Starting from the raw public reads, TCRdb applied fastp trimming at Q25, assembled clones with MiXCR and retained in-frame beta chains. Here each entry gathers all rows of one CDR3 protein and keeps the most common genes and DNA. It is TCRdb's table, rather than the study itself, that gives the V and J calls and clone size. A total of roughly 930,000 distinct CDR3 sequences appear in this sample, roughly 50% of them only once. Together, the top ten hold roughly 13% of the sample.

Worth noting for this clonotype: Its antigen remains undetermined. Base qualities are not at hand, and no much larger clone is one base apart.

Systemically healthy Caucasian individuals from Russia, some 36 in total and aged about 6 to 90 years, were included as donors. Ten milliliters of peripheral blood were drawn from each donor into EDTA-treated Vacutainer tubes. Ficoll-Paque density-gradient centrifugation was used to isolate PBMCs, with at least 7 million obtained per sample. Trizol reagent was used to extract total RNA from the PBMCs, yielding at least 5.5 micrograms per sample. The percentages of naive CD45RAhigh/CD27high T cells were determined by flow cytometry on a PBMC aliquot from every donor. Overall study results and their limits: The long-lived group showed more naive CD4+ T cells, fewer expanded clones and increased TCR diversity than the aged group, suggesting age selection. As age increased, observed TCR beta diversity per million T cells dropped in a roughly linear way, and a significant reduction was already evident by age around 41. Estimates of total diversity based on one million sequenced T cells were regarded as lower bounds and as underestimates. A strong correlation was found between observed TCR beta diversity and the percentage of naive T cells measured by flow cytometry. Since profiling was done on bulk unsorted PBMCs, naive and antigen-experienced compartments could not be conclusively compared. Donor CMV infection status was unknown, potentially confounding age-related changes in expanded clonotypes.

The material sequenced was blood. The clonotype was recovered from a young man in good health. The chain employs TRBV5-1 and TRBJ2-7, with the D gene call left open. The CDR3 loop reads CASSLAFNSYEQYF. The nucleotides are TGCGCCAGCAGCTTGGCATTCAACTCCTACGAGCAGTACTTC.